Reported below is one TCR beta chain. The record originates from a study of beta chain features in type 1 diabetes. Reverse transcription of all isolated RNA meant that expressed TCRB transcripts were sequenced. Some clones are missing from TCRdb's copy, which holds only in-frame ones; the method was immunoSEQ multiplex PCR. Here the sample spans some 410,000 clones, approximately 10% being singletons. Trimming took 2 bases from V and 11 from J, leaving 15 bases between them. CDR1 and CDR2 (germline): SQVTM, ANQGSEA. The CDR3 loop spans 13 amino acids. The sequenced material came from naive CD4+ T cells from blood. The chain recombines TRBV29-1 with TRBJ1-4; D call uncertain. The sequence was obtained from a woman aged 18-29 years in good health. Here the CDR3 reads CSVEPDSTRKLFF. DNA for the CDR3: TGCAGCGTTGAACCCGATTCAACGCGGAAACTGTTTTTT. Based on the CDR3 plus reference TRBV29-1 and TRBJ1-4, the full variable domain is SAVISQKPSRDICQRGTSLTIQCQVDSQVTMMFWYRQQPGQSLTLIATANQGSEATYESGFVIDKFPISRPNLTFSTLTVSNMSPEDSSIYLCSVEPDSTRKLFFGSGTQLSVL.